This TCR beta chain was sequenced during a study of T cell responses to AZD1222 COVID-19 vaccine. Study observations and caveats: Reportedly, nearly half of unique spike TCRs recognized epitopes outside B.1.351/B.1.1.7 mutations. Baseline seropositives among AZD1222 recipients totaled only five or six. Donors skewed white British and female; clonal diversity was possibly underestimated.

This clone was observed once. The antigen is not known. The protocol was immunoSEQ multiplex PCR, while the TCRdb copy is restricted to in-frame clones and leaves out a portion. This sample has around 100,000 clones, with about 88% found just once. The sample in question was peripheral blood, obtained on day 0 of AZD1222 vaccination. The sequence came from an adult in good health.

CDR3 nucleotides: TGTGCCAGCAGTTTACAGGGGGTTCTTCAGCCCCAGCATTTT. Amino acid sequence: CASSLQGVLQPQHF. The chain has TRBV27 and TRBJ1-5, with 7 bases fitting TRBD1. Unmatched junction bases numbered 4, after V lost 2 bases and J lost 6 bases. Germline CDR1 and CDR2: MNHEY and SMNVEV (reference sequence). There are 14 residues in the CDR3.